The 3 T cell receptor beta chains below come from one sample, sequenced in a study of OX40 agonist ivuxolimab in advanced cancers. Generated by immunoSEQ multiplex PCR, the TCRdb table keeps only in-frame clones and is missing some. The table records 45,000 to 65,000 clones, approximately 87% of them present only once. This material consisted of CD4+ or CD8+ T cells sorted from blood, taken in a trial of the OX40 agonist ivuxolimab. The receptor source for this set is an adult with an advanced solid tumor such as melanoma, head and neck, liver or kidney cancer.

This chain links TRBV6-6 with TRBJ1-1; D possibly corresponds to TRBD1 (5 bases). The germline gives CDR1 MNHNY, CDR2 SVGAGI (reference sequence). The CDR3 covers 14 residues. Trimming took 2 bases from V and 0 from J, leaving 7 bases between them. As DNA, the CDR3 is TGTGCCAGCAGTTACGACAGAGTGAACACTGAAGCTTTCTTT. This translates into CASSYDRVNTEAFF.

This chain joins TRBV30 and TRBJ1-2; 9 nucleotides line up with TRBD1. With 3 bases clipped from V and 2 bases from J, the junction kept 4 bases outside the gene matches. This CDR3 is built from 14 residues. Germline CDR1 reads GTSNPN; CDR2 reads SVGIG (reference sequence). CDR3: CAWSGTGRNYGYTF. DNA of the CDR3: TGTGCCTGGAGCGGGACAGGGCGAAACTATGGCTACACCTTC. The full variable domain, in which reference TRBV30 and TRBJ1-2 provide the parts outside the CDR3, is SQTIHQWPATLVQPVGSPLSLECTVEGTSNPNLYWYRQAAGRGLQLLFYSVGIGQISSEVPQNLSASRPQDRQFILSSKKLLLSDSGFYLCAWSGTGRNYGYTFGSGTRLTVV.

This clone was seen more than once but under ten times. The V gene is TRBV10-1, the J gene TRBJ1-1; D remains unclear. Looked up from germline, CDR1 is WNHNN and CDR2 is SYGVQD (reference sequence). The CDR3 consists of 15 residues. V lost 0 bases, J lost 1 base, and 9 bases lay in between. In DNA form, the CDR3 reads TGCGCCAGCAGTGAGTCGGGAATCGGGAACACTGAAGCTTTCTTT. Translated, it gives CASSESGIGNTEAFF.